These 28 T cell receptor beta chains were all obtained from the same sample, sequenced in a study of vaccination and CD4 T cells after COVID-19. Described treatment: approximately 11-day PBMC culture with coronavirus spike peptide pools or control peptides (ViraFEST assay). No antigen has been assigned to these receptors. Researchers used the Oncomine TCR Beta short-read assay to sequence DNA from cultured CD4+ T cells. Using its own MiXCR run on the PCR reads, TCRdb lists one record per CDR3 protein. The table has roughly 9,600 distinct CDR3 sequences, approximately 25% seen once. This specimen consisted of CD4+ T cells from blood, cultured in vitro, obtained after SARS-CoV-2 vaccination. These receptors were obtained from a human donor who had recovered from COVID-19.

This clonotype was seen a few times. The chain has TRBV6-2 or TRBV6-3 and TRBJ2-7; 7 bases are shared with TRBD1. This CDR3 contains 15 residues. Germline assignment: CDR1 MNHEY and CDR2 SVGEGT. Germline trimming cut 5 bases from V and 5 bases from J; bases unmatched to any gene: 12. For the CDR3, the DNA is TGTGCCAGCAGTCAGACAAGACAGGGATCGAACGAGCAGTACTTC. Translated: CASSQTRQGSNEQYF.

The chain couples TRBV7-3 to TRBJ2-2, with 16 bases identical to TRBD2. The CDR3 is made up of 19 amino acids. Trimming cost V 5 bases and J 0 bases; bases outside gene matches: 6. Germline-derived CDR1 and CDR2 are SGHTA and FQGTGA. The CDR3 DNA follows: TGTGCCAGCAGCAGGTCGGGACTAGCGGGAGGGCCGAACACCGGGGAGCTGTTTTTT. Its translation is CASSRSGLAGGPNTGELFF. Drawing the rest from reference TRBV7-3 and TRBJ2-2, the complete variable domain is GAGVSQTPSNKVTEKGKYVELRCDPISGHTALYWYRQSLGQGPEFLIYFQGTGAADDSGLPNDRFFAVRPEGSVSTLKIQRTERGDSAVYLCASSRSGLAGGPNTGELFFGEGSRLTVL.

This clonotype qualifies as medium-sized. The chain has TRBV5-6 and TRBJ1-1; 10 positions agree with TRBD1. Germline V gives CDR1 SGHDT, CDR2 YYEEEE. Trimming cost V 1 base and J 1 base; bases outside gene matches: 4. This CDR3 has 16 residues. CDR3 DNA: TGTGCCAGCAGCTTGTTCGGACAGGGGGGGAACACTGAAGCTTTCTTT. Translating it yields CASSLFGQGGNTEAFF.

The chain has TRBV7-2 and TRBJ2-5; weak D call: TRBD2 (6 bases). CDR3 length: 12 residues. Germline lookup yields CDR1 SGHTA and CDR2 FQGNSA. Trimming stripped 8 bases from V and 2 bases from J, with 9 bases between. CDR3 nucleotide sequence: TGTGCCAGCGCGGGGCTACAAGAGACCCAGTACTTC. Translating gives CASAGLQETQYF.

This chain joins TRBV28 and TRBJ2-6; D gene uncertain. Germline V gene lookup returns CDR1 MDHEN and CDR2 SYDVKM. Trimming stripped 3 bases from V and 0 bases from J, with 12 bases between. This CDR3 spans 17 amino acids. The CDR3 is CASSFHAVSSGANVLTF. The CDR3 DNA sequence: TGTGCCAGCAGTTTCCATGCAGTTAGCTCTGGGGCCAACGTCCTGACTTTC.

Concerning this clonotype: A read error may produce the germline difference seen at one junction end. V gene TRBV7-2 combines with J gene TRBJ1-5, with D perhaps matching TRBD1 (6 bases). The CDR3 sequence is 14 residues long. In germline, CDR1 is SGHTA, CDR2 FQGNSA. The CDR3 region has the DNA TGTGCCAACAGCTTAGCAGGGGTGGGGCAGCCCCAGCATTTT. Translated, it gives CANSLAGVGQPQHF.

This chain uses TRBV28 with TRBJ1-3; D unclear. The CDR3 covers 12 residues. CDR1 MDHEN and CDR2 SYDVKM come from the germline V gene. V was trimmed by 10 bases and J by 1 base, leaving 8 bases between them. CDR3 protein: CATLTSGNTIYF. The CDR3 DNA is TGTGCCACCCTCACATCTGGAAACACCATATATTTT.

The rearrangement links TRBV28 to TRBJ2-7, with a weak D call TRBD2 (5 bases). This CDR3 is 12 amino acids long. Between the trimmed V and J ends, which lost 4 bases and 6 bases, there was a span of 10 bases. The germline CDR1 and CDR2 sequences are MDHEN and SYDVKM. CDR3 in DNA: TGTGCCAGCAGTTCAGGACTCCGCGAGCAGTACTTC. It codes for CASSSGLREQYF.

The rearrangement uses TRBV24-1 and TRBJ2-1; the match to TRBD1 covers 10 bases. This CDR3 has 15 amino acids. The germline V gene has CDR1 KGHDR and CDR2 SFDVKD. V lost 4 bases and J lost 8; bases outside the gene matches: 7. The CDR3 nucleotides read TGTGCCACCAGTGAACACCGGGACAGGGGCCATGAGCAGTTCTTC. Translated, it gives CATSEHRDRGHEQFF.

In its sample, this clonotype was seen a few times. The genes are TRBV28 and TRBJ1-2, with D unclear. CDR3 length: 13 amino acids. Germline V gene data show CDR1 as MDHEN and CDR2 as SYDVKM. With 6 bases removed from V and 4 bases from J, the gap between germline ends came to 12 bases. In DNA form, the CDR3 reads TGTGCCAGCAGACAACCGGCTTCCTATGGCTACACCTTC. It specifies CASRQPASYGYTF.

In this sample, this clonotype turned up a few times. V is TRBV20-1 and J is TRBJ2-1; 9 bases are shared with TRBD2. V shed 2 bases and J 5 bases; nucleotides not matched to a gene: 13. The CDR3 is made up of 17 amino acids. Germline CDR1 is DFQATT and CDR2 is SNEGSKA (reference sequence). Written as DNA, the CDR3 is TGCAGTGCTAGATCCCCTAGCGGGACCTGGGCCCACAATGAGCAGTTCTTC. It is translated as CSARSPSGTWAHNEQFF.

The chain has TRBV15 and TRBJ2-3; 10 bases are a match to TRBD2. The germline V gene encodes CDR1 LNHNV and CDR2 YYDKDF (reference sequence). Losses at the gene ends were 8 bases for V and 3 bases for J; bases not matched to a gene: 17. CDR3 length: 18 amino acids. The CDR3 sequence is CATRREVISGRLTDTQYF. The CDR3 nucleotides are TGTGCCACCCGGAGGGAAGTCATTAGCGGGAGGTTGACAGATACGCAGTATTTT.

The table lists this clonotype with a few counts. The V gene is TRBV7-2, the J gene TRBJ2-1; 9 positions agree with TRBD2. J was trimmed by 6 bases and V by 0 bases; bases with no gene match: 3. The germline gives CDR1 SGHTA, CDR2 FQGNSA. The CDR3 consists of 15 residues. The CDR3 reads CASSLAGTSSNEQFF. The CDR3 DNA reads as TGTGCCAGCAGCTTAGCCGGGACTAGCAGCAATGAGCAGTTCTTC.

Note on this clonotype: A read error may produce the germline difference seen at one junction end. V is TRBV7-2 and J is TRBJ1-5; possibly TRBD1 for D (6 bases). The CDR3 is 14 residues long. Per the germline V gene, CDR1 is SGHTA and CDR2 is FQGNSA. CDR3 loop: CAGSLNRDDQPQHF. The CDR3 region has the DNA TGTGCCGGCAGCTTAAACAGGGACGACCAGCCCCAGCATTTT. The full variable domain, rest sourced from reference TRBV7-2 and TRBJ1-5, is GAGVSQSPSNKVTEKGKDVELRCDPISGHTALYWYRQSLGQGLEFLIYFQGNSAPDKSGLPSDRFSAERTGGSVSTLTIQRTQQEDSAVYLCAGSLNRDDQPQHFGDGTRLSIL.

Judged by abundance, this clonotype is large. The chain's CDR3 is CSVVRGTYEQYF. In nucleotides, the CDR3 is TGCAGCGTTGTACGAGGGACCTACGAGCAGTACTTC. This sequence joins TRBV29-1 and TRBJ2-7, with a tentative D call TRBD2 (5 bases). The CDR3 extends over 12 amino acids. Trimming cost V 4 bases and J 2 bases, with 9 bases left between them. Germline V gives CDR1 SQVTM, CDR2 ANQGSEA.

The V and J genes are TRBV6-2 or TRBV6-3 and TRBJ2-7; TRBD1 is a possible D gene (6 bases). This CDR3 region has 13 residues. Germline CDR1 reads MNHEY; CDR2 reads SVGEGT. The V and J ends lost 7 bases and 2 bases respectively, with 12 bases between them. This CDR3 reads CASKQQGTYEQYF. The CDR3 nucleotides are TGTGCCAGCAAACAACAGGGAACCTACGAGCAGTACTTC.

In this sample, this clonotype turned up a few times. The chain combines TRBV15 with TRBJ2-5, with D tentatively TRBD2 (5 bases). There are 14 residues in the CDR3. Germline V gene sequence: CDR1 LNHNV, CDR2 YYDKDF (reference sequence). V lost 1 base and J lost 1, with 7 bases in between. The CDR3 region has the DNA TGTGCCACCAGCAGAGGGAGCGGCCAAGAGACCCAGTACTTC. Protein product: CATSRGSGQETQYF.

The chain uses TRBV29-1 and TRBJ1-4; 7 nucleotides agree with TRBD1. Germline CDR1 reads SQVTM; CDR2 reads ANQGSEA. The V gene end was trimmed by 7 bases and the J gene end by 11 bases; junction bases not matched to a gene: 10. The CDR3 has 12 amino acids. CDR3 loop: CSAQGDNRKLFF. As DNA, the CDR3 is TGCAGCGCCCAGGGGGATAATAGGAAACTGTTTTTT.

This clonotype was counted between two and nine times. The chain uses TRBV19 and TRBJ1-5; 9 bases fit TRBD1. The CDR3 sequence is 15 residues long. The J segment lost 5 bases and the V segment lost 7 bases, leaving 9 bases of the junction unmatched. Germline lookup yields CDR1 LNHDA and CDR2 SQIVND (reference sequence). Here the CDR3 DNA reads TGTGCCAGTAATTCACAGGGGGCTAGGTATCAGCCCCAGCATTTT. As protein: CASNSQGARYQPQHF.

This clonotype has more than one count but fewer than ten. The gene calls are TRBV28 and TRBJ1-2, with TRBD1 matching 9 bases. V shed 2 bases, J shed 5 bases, and the junction held 3 bases outside the gene matches. The length of the CDR3 is 14 residues. The germline V gene encodes CDR1 MDHEN and CDR2 SYDVKM. The CDR3 spells CASSLQGTGYGYTF. CDR3 DNA sequence: TGTGCCAGCAGTTTACAAGGGACAGGGTATGGCTACACCTTC.

This clonotype is medium-sized. J is TRBJ2-5 and V is TRBV7-9; D is ambiguous. Germline V lookup: CDR1 SEHNR, CDR2 FQNEAQ (reference sequence). Trimming took 1 base from V and 0 from J, leaving 6 bases between them. The CDR3 sequence is 14 residues long. The CDR3 loop is CASSLVSYQETQYF. The CDR3 bases are TGTGCCAGCAGCTTAGTTTCGTACCAAGAGACCCAGTACTTC.

This clonotype was seen a few times. The chain carries TRBV7-8 and TRBJ2-7, with 9 bases matching TRBD2. V trimming: 5 bases; J trimming: 1 base; junction bases outside the gene matches: 3. CDR1 is SGHVS, CDR2 FQNEAQ, per germline. This CDR3 spans 14 amino acids. This chain's CDR3 is CASSLTSGSYEQYF. Here the CDR3 DNA reads TGTGCCAGCAGCCTGACTAGCGGATCCTACGAGCAGTACTTC.

This clonotype was observed a handful of times. This chain links TRBV7-3 with TRBJ1-1; maybe TRBD1 (6 bases). The CDR3 is made up of 14 amino acids. Trimming removed 2 bases at V and 0 bases at J, with 7 bases between. Germline loops: CDR1 SGHTA, CDR2 FQGTGA. The CDR3 region is CASSLAGVNTEAFF. Here the CDR3 DNA reads TGTGCCAGCAGCTTAGCAGGGGTGAACACTGAAGCTTTCTTT.

This clonotype showed up just a few times. This chain joins TRBV20-1 and TRBJ1-6, with D maybe TRBD1 (5 bases). This CDR3 region has 13 residues. The germline CDR1 and CDR2 sequences are DFQATT and SNEGSKA (reference sequence). Trimming shortened V by 5 bases and J by 9 bases, and 14 bases separated the two germline ends. CDR3 residues: CSAGTPRVSPLHF. The CDR3 nucleotides read TGCAGTGCTGGGACCCCGAGGGTTTCACCCCTCCACTTT.

In this sample, this clonotype turned up a few times. The chain employs TRBV12-3 or TRBV12-4 and TRBJ1-1, with unresolved D. CDR3 size: 13 residues. V was shortened by 6 bases and J by 2 bases, with 10 bases between the two germline ends. The CDR3 DNA is TGTGCCAGCAGCCCACGCGGTAACACTGAAGCTTTCTTT. The encoded protein is CASSPRGNTEAFF.

V usage is TRBV7-9 and J usage is TRBJ2-5, with a possible D match to TRBD2 (5 bases). This CDR3 is built from 18 residues. Germline loops: CDR1 SEHNR, CDR2 FQNEAQ (reference sequence). Between the trimmed V and J ends, which lost 0 bases and 5 bases, there was a span of 22 bases. The CDR3 reads CASSLARMMTNPAETQYF. CDR3 sequence (DNA): TGTGCCAGCAGCTTAGCGCGCATGATGACTAACCCGGCGGAGACCCAGTACTTC.

This clonotype was counted a few times. CDR3 sequence: CASRPMSSYNSPLHF. CDR3 in DNA: TGTGCCAGCCGACCGATGAGCTCCTATAATTCACCCCTCCACTTT. The V and J genes are TRBV11-2 and TRBJ1-6; D remains ambiguous. Germline lookup yields CDR1 SGHAT and CDR2 FQNNGV. The CDR3 has 15 residues. Trimming cost V 8 bases and J 0 bases, with 11 bases left between them.

This clonotype has just a few counts. This chain connects TRBV7-2 to TRBJ2-3; D perhaps matches TRBD1 (6 bases). Germline V gives CDR1 SGHTA, CDR2 FQGNSA. Trimming removed 1 base from V and 14 bases from J, with 13 bases in between. This CDR3 spans 12 amino acids. CDR3 sequence (DNA): TGTGCCAGCAGCTTAGTGGGGACACTCGCGTATTTT. It codes for CASSLVGTLAYF.